This T cell receptor beta chain was documented in a study of spatial heterogeneity in lung cancer. Study overall: The average appearance count of each unique TCR and UMI combination in raw reads was more than 9.5.

The time point is: sample taken at primary tumor resection. Extraction of whole RNA from tumor, nontumor lung or frozen PBMC preceded unsorted sequencing. A distinct unique molecular identifier was carried by each TCR cDNA molecule. One entry per CDR3 protein results from TCRdb running MiXCR on the 5' RACE reads. The sample lists 7,000 to 10,000 distinct CDR3 sequences, about 2.7% seen once, with 12% to 15% in the top ten. In this sample, this clonotype turned up a few times. The target antigen is unknown. General study results and limits: Coverage of tumor T cells, by estimate, reached roughly 7.7% for alpha chains and about 13% for beta chains. Counts of expanded intratumoral alpha and beta TCRs tracked tumor mutation counts.

The CDR3 loop spans 17 amino acids. In germline, CDR1 is SGHRS, CDR2 YFSETQ. Trimming left V 4 bases short and J 0 bases short, with 20 bases between. The receptor's source is a male donor with early-stage non-small cell lung cancer. The rearrangement joins TRBV5-1 to TRBJ2-7, with TRBD1 as a possible D gene (7 bases). The material sequenced was lung tumor tissue, taken at surgery. This CDR3 is CASSPAPGQTSSYEQYF. CDR3 bases: TGCGCCAGCAGCCCCGCCCCGGGACAGACTAGCTCCTACGAGCAGTACTTC.